This entry lists 6 T cell receptor beta chains sequenced from one sample in a study of blood T cell repertoires in COVID-19. The repertoire was sequenced with immunoSEQ multiplex PCR; TCRdb's copy has only in-frame clones and lacks some. The sample has 200,000 to 250,000 clones; about 91% are singletons. What was sequenced was PBMCs or T cells enriched from blood (not recorded which). The receptors shown here come from a woman aged 50 to 65 with acute COVID-19.

This chain connects TRBV9 to TRBJ2-5; 11 positions match TRBD2. In germline, CDR1 is SGDLS, CDR2 YYNGEE. After removal of 3 bases from V and 5 bases from J, the junction contained 9 bases not matched to a gene. The CDR3 loop spans 16 amino acids. The DNA of the CDR3 is TGTGCCAGCAGCGGGTATAGCGGGAGGGGCCGCGAGACCCAGTACTTC. Translating gives CASSGYSGRGRETQYF.

The CDR3 sequence is CASNHRGGYNEQFF. The CDR3 DNA sequence: TGTGCCAGCAACCACAGGGGGGGATACAATGAGCAGTTCTTC. V and J are TRBV27 and TRBJ2-1, with TRBD1 as a possible D gene (8 bases). CDR3 size: 14 residues. Germline V gene sequence: CDR1 MNHEY, CDR2 SMNVEV (reference sequence). V was clipped by 7 bases and J by 4 bases, with 14 bases between them.

This chain links TRBV28 with TRBJ1-6; TRBD1 matches 9 bases. CDR3 size: 15 residues. CDR1 MDHEN and CDR2 SYDVKM come from the germline V gene. Unmatched junction bases numbered 6, after V lost 5 bases and J lost 7 bases. CDR3 protein: CASSTTGGGNSPLHF. The CDR3 coding sequence is TGTGCCAGCAGTACCACAGGGGGCGGGAATTCACCCCTCCACTTT.

The chain joins TRBV9 to TRBJ1-3; D possibly corresponds to TRBD1 (5 bases). CDR1 and CDR2 (germline): SGDLS, YYNGEE. The CDR3 runs 13 residues. Trimming removed 3 bases from V and 4 bases from J, with 8 bases in between. CDR3 nucleotides: TGTGCCAGCAGCGCCGGACAAGGAAACACCATATATTTT. This codes for CASSAGQGNTIYF.

This rearrangement joins TRBV27 to TRBJ2-7; TRBD2 matches 9 bases. The CDR3 covers 15 residues. V was pared by 5 bases and J by 3 bases, with 8 bases of the junction left unmatched. CDR1 is MNHEY and CDR2 is SMNVEV in the germline V gene (reference sequence). The CDR3, as DNA: TGTGCCAGCAGTCCCTGGGGTAGCGGGAGCTACGAGCAGTACTTC. It is translated as CASSPWGSGSYEQYF.

This clone was seen just once. This rearrangement joins TRBV28 to TRBJ1-5; D may be TRBD1 (5 bases). There are 16 residues in the CDR3. The V gene's germline CDR1 is MDHEN and CDR2 SYDVKM. Trimming took 6 bases from V and 4 from J, leaving 19 bases between them. The CDR3 here is CASRAYSGIRNQPQHF. CDR3 coding DNA: TGTGCCAGCAGAGCCTACTCAGGGATTCGAAATCAGCCCCAGCATTTT.